Sequencing of this T cell receptor (beta chain) was carried out in a study of T-cell reconstitution after alpha-beta-depleted transplantation in children. Construction of the TCRbeta library involved unique molecular identifiers. TCRdb itself ran the PCR reads through MiXCR, one entry per CDR3 protein. The sample lists approximately 230,000 distinct CDR3 sequences, 20% to 30% seen once, with 4.8% in the top ten. Sequencing was performed on PBMCs, mostly from graft donor cells, taken 360 days after TCRalphabeta/CD19-depleted stem cell transplant. This TCR was recovered from a female patient aged 2-10 years who had a stem cell transplant for congenital amegakaryocytic thrombocytopenia, so the T cells may come from the graft donor.

CDR3 sequence: CASSSPGPLETQYF. DNA for the CDR3: TGTGCCAGCAGCTCGCCGGGACCCCTGGAGACCCAGTACTTC. V is TRBV11-2 and J is TRBJ2-5, with D tentatively TRBD1 or TRBD2 (5 bases each). Germline V gives CDR1 SGHAT, CDR2 FQNNGV. Trimming removed 4 bases at V and 5 bases at J, with 14 bases between. The CDR3 sequence is 14 residues long.